This T cell receptor beta chain was observed in a study of cytomegalovirus exposure and HLA in healthy donors. On the study more broadly: From HLA-typed donors, an early data release held about 85 million unique TCRs. Whole-study results and caveats: Association of a missense DCLRE1C variant with TCR beta V- and J-gene trimming was reported in a later analysis. The study labeled 150 or so TCR beta chains cytomegalovirus-associated. Usually a TCR sequence was rare, but some public TCRs were found in many donors.

A remark on this clone: Its target is not known.

Trimming pared 6 bases from V and 2 bases from J, leaving 8 bases between. The CDR3 has 12 amino acids. CDR1 is SEHNR and CDR2 is FQNEAQ in the germline V gene (reference sequence). The PCR used 60 Vbeta and 13 Jbeta primers. TCRdb's table, derived via immunoSEQ multiplex PCR, lists solely in-frame clones and lacks some. This sample yields more than 95,000 clones, of which around 80% are seen a single time; 1.2% belongs to the top ten. The V call is TRBV7-9, the J call TRBJ2-7; D not certain. This TCR derives from a female donor in good health and CMV-seronegative. Sequencing was done on a sample of PBMCs. CDR3 sequence reads: CASSYTAYEQYF. The CDR3 DNA reads TGTGCCAGCAGTTATACAGCCTACGAGCAGTACTTC.